Presented here are 4 T cell receptor beta chains from one specimen sequenced in a study of T cell repertoires in cytomegalovirus infection. These receptors' antigens are unknown. TCRdb called the reads again in MiXCR, with one record for every CDR3 protein. The sample holds approximately 110,000 distinct CDR3 sequences, 32% seen once. Sequences were derived from CD8+ T cells from cultured PBMCs, sampled from culture after CMV antigen stimulation. All receptors derive from a human donor in good health (CMV status not recorded). Some clones in this sample may be carry-over from other donors' samples.

This clonotype has at least ten counts. V and J are TRBV7-2 and TRBJ2-5, with 10 positions matching TRBD1. Germline loops: CDR1 SGHTA, CDR2 FQGNSA. Unmatched junction bases numbered 11, after V lost 2 bases and J lost 2 bases. The CDR3 totals 18 residues. CDR3: CASSLKGQGILKQETQYF. The CDR3, as DNA: TGTGCCAGCAGCTTAAAGGGACAGGGGATATTGAAACAAGAGACCCAGTACTTC.

This sequence joins TRBV7-9 and TRBJ1-1; 8 positions match TRBD1. V trimming: 10 bases; J trimming: 3 bases; junction bases outside the gene matches: 10. CDR1 and CDR2 (germline): SEHNR, FQNEAQ (reference sequence). This CDR3 contains 14 residues. As DNA, the CDR3 is TGTGCCATCGACAGGGGCATTGTTTACACTGAAGCTTTCTTT. This encodes CAIDRGIVYTEAFF.

In DNA form, the CDR3 reads TGTGCCAGCAGCTTAGTTCAGCGGGGGGGCACAGATACGCAGTATTTT. The encoded protein is CASSLVQRGGTDTQYF. This chain uses TRBV7-2 with TRBJ2-3; 9 bases match TRBD2. Germline values: CDR1 SGHTA, CDR2 FQGNSA. The CDR3 has 16 residues. V gave up 1 base and J gave up 1 base; unmatched junction bases: 3.

This clonotype was counted only a few times. The V gene is TRBV6-1, the J gene TRBJ1-5; possible D gene TRBD1, 6 bases. Germline loops: CDR1 MNHNS, CDR2 SASEGT. Between the trimmed V and J ends, which lost 3 bases and 2 bases, there was a span of 8 bases. This CDR3 has 14 residues. CDR3 nucleotides: TGTGCCAGCAGTGATTACAGGGGCAATCAGCCCCAGCATTTT. Protein: CASSDYRGNQPQHF.